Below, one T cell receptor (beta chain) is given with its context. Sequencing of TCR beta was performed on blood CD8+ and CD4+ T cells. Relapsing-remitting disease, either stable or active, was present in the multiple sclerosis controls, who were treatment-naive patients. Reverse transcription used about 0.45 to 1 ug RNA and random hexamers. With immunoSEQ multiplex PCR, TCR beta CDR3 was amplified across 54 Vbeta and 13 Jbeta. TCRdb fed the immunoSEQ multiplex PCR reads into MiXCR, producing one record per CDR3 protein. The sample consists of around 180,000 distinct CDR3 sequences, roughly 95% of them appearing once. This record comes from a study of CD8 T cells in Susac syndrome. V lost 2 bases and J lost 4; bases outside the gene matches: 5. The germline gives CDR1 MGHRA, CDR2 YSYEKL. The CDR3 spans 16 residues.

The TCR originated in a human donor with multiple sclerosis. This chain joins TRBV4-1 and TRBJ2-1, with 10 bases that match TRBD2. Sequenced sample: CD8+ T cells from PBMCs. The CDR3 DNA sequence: TGCGCCAGCAGCCAACCCGCTAGCGGGGGTTACAATGAGCAGTTCTTC. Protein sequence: CASSQPASGGYNEQFF.